This TCR beta chain was found in a study of CD8+ T cells in alopecia areata. Study summary: A regimen of oral tofacitinib, 5 to 10 mg twice daily, was given to treated patients. Overall study results and limits: Resident alphabeta T-cell populations of normal skin are likewise subject to sequencing in scalp samples. Lesional scalp, especially alopecia totalis/universalis, showed higher clonality than normal scalp.

Sorting from PBMCs produced CD4+ and CD8+ T cells. Isolated RNA was reverse transcribed into cDNA used as the sequencing template. Assay used: immunoSEQ multiplex PCR; TCRdb lists only in-frame clones, some missing. This table has some 130,000 clones, around 60% appearing once. A word on this clone: Antigen specificity is unknown.

The CDR3 spans 12 residues. Looked up from germline, CDR1 is SEHNR and CDR2 is FQNEAQ (reference sequence). V was pared by 5 bases and J by 4 bases, with 7 bases between. The sequenced sample was CD4+ T cells sorted from blood, obtained at week 0. This TCR was recovered from a human donor with alopecia areata. The chain is built from TRBV7-9 and TRBJ2-3; D call uncertain. CDR3 sequence: CASSPTADTQYF. The CDR3 nucleotides are TGTGCCAGCAGCCCCACCGCAGATACGCAGTATTTT.